These T cell receptor beta chains were read from a single sample in a study of T cell responses to AZD1222 COVID-19 vaccine. Method: immunoSEQ multiplex PCR; TCRdb's copy keeps in-frame clones and lacks some. Here the sample spans some 20,000 clones, roughly 80% being singletons. The sample in question was peripheral blood, obtained 28 days after the second AZD1222 dose. The receptors were gathered from an adult who received the AZD1222 COVID-19 vaccine. CDR3s include the opening cysteine and the closing phenylalanine or tryptophan. A D gene is named only where the DNA matches it firmly. Size values are once, few and many counts, or a class for expanded clones, and some rows have none.

D,size,V,J,DNA,CDR3
NA,NA,TRBV7-6,TRBJ2-2,TGTGCCAGCAGCTTAGTGGCGGAAGCCCGAACCGGGGAGCTGTTTTTT,CASSLVAEARTGELFF
NA,once,TRBV4-1,TRBJ1-6,TGCGCCAGCAGCCAGCGGGACACGGAATCACCCCTCCACTTT,CASSQRDTESPLHF
TRBD2,NA,TRBV19,TRBJ2-1,TGTGCCAGTAGTATACGGGAGGGTTACAATGAGCAGTTCTTC,CASSIREGYNEQFF
TRBD2,NA,TRBV4-2,TRBJ2-6,TGTGCCAGCAGCCGGACTAGCGGGCCAAGCTCTGGGGCCAACGTCCTGACTTTC,CASSRTSGPSSGANVLTF
NA,NA,TRBV6-2/TRBV6-3,TRBJ2-5,TGTGCCAGCAGTTACTCGACAACGGGGGAGACCCAGTACTTC,CASSYSTTGETQYF
NA,once,TRBV12-5,TRBJ2-3,TGTGCTAGTGGTTTGGGAGGGCCCGGGTCGGGCACAGATACGCAGTATTTT,CASGLGGPGSGTDTQYF
NA,NA,TRBV6-5,TRBJ2-7,TGTGCCAGCAGTTACTCGGCCGCATTTCAGTACGAGCAGTACTTC,CASSYSAAFQYEQYF
NA,NA,TRBV3-1/TRBV3-2,TRBJ2-7,TGTGCCAGCAGACAGGGTGGGTACGAGCAGTACTTC,CASRQGGYEQYF
TRBD1,NA,TRBV5-5,TRBJ2-1,TGTGCCAGCAGCCAGGACAGGGACCGCGCCAATGAGCAGTTCTTC,CASSQDRDRANEQFF
TRBD1,NA,TRBV6-5,TRBJ1-4,TGTGCCAGCAGTTGGACGCCGGGACAGGGGGATGAAAAACTGTTTTTT,CASSWTPGQGDEKLFF
NA,NA,TRBV18,TRBJ2-6,TGTGCCAGCTCACCACGGAGGAGCTCTGGGGCCAACGTCCTGACTTTC,CASSPRRSSGANVLTF
NA,few,TRBV5-4,TRBJ2-2,TGTGCCAGCAGCCCCAGGGGGGCGAACACCGGGGAGCTGTTTTTT,CASSPRGANTGELFF
NA,NA,TRBV4-2,TRBJ2-4,TGTGCCAGCAGCCAAGCCGAAAAATTAGCCAAAAACATTCAGTACTTC,CASSQAEKLAKNIQYF
NA,NA,TRBV6-5,TRBJ1-1,TGTGCCAGCAGTTACGGGGTAATGGCCTTGAACACTGAAGCTTTCTTT,CASSYGVMALNTEAFF
TRBD2,NA,TRBV3-1/TRBV3-2,TRBJ2-3,TGTGCCAGCAGCCGACTAGCGGGAGCCCTTAAGGGAGATACGCAGTATTTT,CASSRLAGALKGDTQYF
TRBD2,NA,TRBV7-2,TRBJ2-2,TGTGCCAGCAGCAGGACTAGCGGGAGTGACACCGGGGAGCTGTTTTTT,CASSRTSGSDTGELFF
NA,NA,TRBV3-1/TRBV3-2,TRBJ1-5,TGTGCCAGCGGGAGAGGGGATGGCAATCAGCCCCAGCATTTT,CASGRGDGNQPQHF
TRBD2,NA,TRBV7-2,TRBJ2-7,TGTGCCAGCAGCTACAGGACTAGCGGGTCTAGCTCCTACGAGCAGTACTTC,CASSYRTSGSSSYEQYF
NA,few,TRBV12-3/TRBV12-4,TRBJ1-2,TGTGCCAGCACCCACCGACGACTTGGAGGCTACACCTTC,CASTHRRLGGYTF
NA,NA,TRBV7-2,TRBJ1-4,TGTGCCAGCAGCCCGGGGGGGGGATCCGAAAAACTGTTTTTT,CASSPGGGSEKLFF
NA,once,TRBV6-5,TRBJ1-6,TGTGCCAGCAGTTACGTCGCAGGGTTGAATTCACCCCTCCACTTT,CASSYVAGLNSPLHF
NA,NA,TRBV7-2,TRBJ2-3,TGTGCCAGCAGCTTAGCGCCCGGGGATACGCAGTATTTT,CASSLAPGDTQYF
NA,NA,TRBV5-8,TRBJ1-4,TGTGCCAGCAGTCGTCAGGGAGCCCCAACTAATGAAAAACTGTTTTTT,CASSRQGAPTNEKLFF
NA,NA,TRBV6-6,TRBJ1-6,TGTGCCAGCCTACCCCCGGGGGGGGAAAATTCACCCCTCCACTTT,CASLPPGGENSPLHF
TRBD2,once,TRBV11-3,TRBJ2-3,TGTGCCAGTTCTCCAAGGAGCCAGCGGGAGGCAGATACGCAGTATTTT,CASSPRSQREADTQYF
NA,NA,TRBV5-1,TRBJ1-1,TGCGCCAGCAGCTTGCCAGGGTGGGGCACTGAAGCTTTCTTT,CASSLPGWGTEAFF
NA,few,TRBV11-2,TRBJ2-2,TGTGCCAGCAGCTTAGTATTCCCCCTCGGGGGGGAGCTGTTTTTT,CASSLVFPLGGELFF
NA,NA,TRBV5-1,TRBJ1-5,TGCGCCAGCAGCTTGGGACAGGTTAAGGGTCAGCCCCAGCATTTT,CASSLGQVKGQPQHF
NA,NA,TRBV19,TRBJ1-2,TGTGCCAGTAGTATGAGGGGATTGGATGGCTACACCTTC,CASSMRGLDGYTF
NA,NA,TRBV4-1,TRBJ1-4,TGCGCCAGCAGCCAAGAAGGAGACACCAGAAATGAAAAACTGTTTTTT,CASSQEGDTRNEKLFF
NA,NA,TRBV11-2,TRBJ1-6,TGTGCCAGCAGCTTAGGGCCAGGGTCAACACCCCTCCACTTT,CASSLGPGSTPLHF
TRBD1,NA,TRBV5-8,TRBJ2-5,TGTACCAGCAGACACAGGGGAAGTCCAGAGACCCAGTACTTC,CTSRHRGSPETQYF
TRBD2,few,TRBV5-1,TRBJ2-2,TGCGCCAGCAGCACAGGACCGGGACTATTGAACACCGGGGAGCTGTTTTTT,CASSTGPGLLNTGELFF
TRBD1,NA,TRBV7-2,TRBJ1-1,TGTGCCAGCAGCACCCGGTTTACAGGGGATGGAATGGGCACTGAAGCTTTCTTT,CASSTRFTGDGMGTEAFF
NA,NA,TRBV11-2,TRBJ1-6,TGTGCCAGCAGCTCTCGGGGGAATAATTCACCCCTCCACTTT,CASSSRGNNSPLHF
TRBD2,NA,TRBV6-1,TRBJ2-3,TGTGCCAGCAGTGAAAGTCTAGCGGGCACAGATACGCAGTATTTT,CASSESLAGTDTQYF
TRBD2,once,TRBV5-1,TRBJ2-5,TGCGCCAGCAGCCTCCTAGCGGGGACCCAAGAGACCCAGTACTTC,CASSLLAGTQETQYF
TRBD1,NA,TRBV5-6,TRBJ2-7,TGTGCCAGCAGCCCGTGGACAGGCTACGAGCAGTACTTC,CASSPWTGYEQYF
TRBD1,NA,TRBV19,TRBJ1-1,TGTGCCAGTAGCGAAAGGGGGGGACAGGGAAACACTGAAGCTTTCTTT,CASSERGGQGNTEAFF
TRBD2,NA,TRBV7-9,TRBJ2-5,TGTGCCAGCAGCCCAGAGGTTCGCGGGGGAAAGACCCAGTACTTC,CASSPEVRGGKTQYF
NA,NA,TRBV12-5,TRBJ1-4,TGTGCTAGTGGTTTGGTGTGGGGTGTGGGGAATGAAGGAAAACTGTTTTTT,CASGLVWGVGNEGKLFF
NA,NA,TRBV5-6,TRBJ1-2,TGTGCCAGCAGCCCGACAAGGCAGGGAACCTATGGCTACACCTTC,CASSPTRQGTYGYTF
TRBD2,NA,TRBV5-6,TRBJ2-7,TGTGCCAGCAGCTTTCGGGAGGCTACTTCCTACGAGCAGTACTTC,CASSFREATSYEQYF
NA,once,TRBV2,TRBJ2-1,TGTGCCAGCAGTGTAGGTTTGGGCAGGGTGGCCTACAATGAGCAGTTCTTC,CASSVGLGRVAYNEQFF
NA,once,TRBV5-1,TRBJ1-2,TGCGCCAGCAGCTTGATGGGGGATAATAATGGCTACACCTTC,CASSLMGDNNGYTF
NA,NA,TRBV19,TRBJ1-1,TGTGCCAGTAGTATTAAGATGCCCTCTGAAGCTTTCTTT,CASSIKMPSEAFF
TRBD1,once,TRBV6-5,TRBJ1-2,TGTGCCAGCAGTTTGGGACAGGTCCCTAACTATGGCTACACCTTC,CASSLGQVPNYGYTF
NA,few,TRBV28,TRBJ1-5,TGTGCCAGCAGTTCGCGGGACACTAATCAGCCCCAGCATTTT,CASSSRDTNQPQHF
NA,NA,TRBV2,TRBJ1-5,TGTGCCAGCAGTGATACTACAGACACGAAAAGCAATCAGCCCCAGCATTTT,CASSDTTDTKSNQPQHF
NA,NA,TRBV13,TRBJ1-6,TGTGCCAGCAGAAACATAAGCGATTCACCCCTCCACTTT,CASRNISDSPLHF
TRBD2,NA,TRBV7-9,TRBJ2-1,TGTGCCAGCAGCCCACCGTTCCGCCAGCGGGAGGACAATGAGCAGTTCTTC,CASSPPFRQREDNEQFF
TRBD1,NA,TRBV7-8,TRBJ1-1,TGTGCCAGCAGCTCACAGGGGCGGAACACTGAAGCTTTCTTT,CASSSQGRNTEAFF